Sequencing of this TCR beta chain was carried out in a study of T cell repertoires in cytomegalovirus infection. Study-wide context: Public TCR beta signatures marked donors with CMV infection and the matching HLA.

V gave up 7 bases and J gave up 7 bases; unmatched junction bases: 12. CDR3 size: 16 residues. CDR1 is SGHAT, CDR2 FQNNGV, per germline. TCRdb passed the reads through MiXCR, listing each CDR3 protein once. This sample has approximately 71,000 distinct CDR3 sequences, with 4% found just once. Whole-study results and caveats: Totalled public TCR beta family frequency picked out people who carried CMV plus the relevant HLA. In two of eight donors, the top clonotype was HLA-C-restricted CMV-specific.

The table lists this clonotype with many counts. Its antigen is currently unknown. The receptor was derived from a human donor in good health (CMV status not recorded). Some clones in this sample may be carry-over from other donors' samples. Sequencing was performed on PBMCs. This sequence joins TRBV11-2 and TRBJ2-2; 10 bases are a match to TRBD2. The CDR3 DNA sequence: TGTGCCAGCACTAAGCGGGAGGGCCCTCGTGGCGGGGAGCTGTTTTTT. It yields the protein CASTKREGPRGGELFF.